The TCR beta chain described here comes from a study of cytomegalovirus exposure and HLA in healthy donors (dated by TCRdb to about 2017). About the investigation overall: An earlier analysis of approximately 600 of the donors reported 250 to 300 Gb of sequence data and some 120 million unique TCR beta sequences from roughly 200 million T cells. Across roughly 420 genotyped donors of the cohort, an average of 235,054 unique TCR beta nucleotide sequences per donor were sequenced, and 15% to 20% of those sequences were non-productive. All discovery cohort repertoires had been generated on a single sequencing platform. To decide whether each TCR beta V gene segment behaved as functional or pseudogenic, an earlier analysis of some 600 of the donors relied on high-throughput TCR beta sequencing. Donor age, sex, ethnicity and CMV serostatus were compiled together with the repertoire data. In a later analysis, previously published TCR beta repertoires from several hundred donors were re-analyzed and high-resolution HLA genotyping was added so that TCR occurrence patterns could be studied. Approximately 330 gigabases of sequencing data and approximately 92 million unique TCR sequences made up an early release that covered approximately 650 HLA-typed donors. High-throughput TCR immunosequencing, statistical association of individual TCRs with disease status, and machine learning were combined to predict cytomegalovirus infection status. The study used immunosequencing to profile the T cell repertoires of approximately 640 subjects and linked those repertoires to cytomegalovirus serostatus. The number of donors typed differed by locus, with 629-630 for A, B, C, DRB1 and DQB1, more than 500 for DQA1, 600 to 610 for DPA1, and some 470 for DPB1. A later genetic analysis used genome-wide SNP genotypes for about 60% of the roughly 700 donors, treating that subset as a discovery cohort. A separate validation cohort of more than 100 different subjects was used in addition to the 666-subject first cohort. A handful of DR-DQ haplotypes were handled as single units for association and clustering because linkage in the cohort was strong. Class I and class II HLA loci were covered by the typing at four-digit resolution. Among the approximately 400 genotyped donors, under 90% belonged to the genetic ancestry cluster associated with self-reported Caucasian donors. Rather than using new phenotypic data, the later analysis identified candidate immune exposures from TCR beta sequences and from how often those sequences occurred across donors. The study aimed to test whether cataloging public T cell receptors could reveal signatures of past pathogen exposure. Results and caveats for the whole study, not just this receptor: Because HLA typing was missing for some donors at each locus, association tests included only the typed subset. Sequencing depth was assumed to be roughly uniform across donors in the presence/absence analyses, though that assumption may not hold. A later analysis found that most CMV-associated TCR beta chains appeared HLA-restricted, with HLA associations seemingly driven largely by CMV exposure. Correlated functional status among segregating V segments might be attributable to linkage disequilibrium, but an unknown experimental factor could not be ruled out. A cluster of highly shared sequence variants was judged likely to be a technical artifact of the sequencing pipeline. Assigning TCR associations to individual alleles was difficult when HLA alleles, especially DR and DQ, strongly co-occurred. In a later analysis, several top co-occurrence clusters were reported to appear linked to parvovirus B19, influenza, CMV and Epstein-Barr virus. Because counts were too low, 15 or so rarely observed V segments, including chromosome 9 orphons, were excluded from the earlier analysis of several hundred of the donors. In an earlier analysis of fewer than 700 of the donors, most TCR beta V segments appeared in productive rearrangements about 90% or about 30% of the time, broadly matching IMGT annotations. A total of 150 to 200 TCR beta chains were listed by the study as associated with cytomegalovirus. Immune exposure information for the cohort was limited to CMV serostatus. According to the authors, the approach could potentially be generalized to other disease states and immunological phenotypes. According to a later genetic analysis, donors in an Asian-associated ancestry cluster had fewer N-insertions in productive TCRs than the approximately 650-donor mean. V-gene and J-gene trimming of TCR beta chains was associated with a missense DCLRE1C variant in a later genetic analysis, and the association was replicated in an independent cohort. A later analysis associated 16,951 TCR beta sequences with specific HLA alleles at a false discovery rate of 0.05. In vitro tests confirmed that a few of the cytomegalovirus-associated TCR beta chains recognize cytomegalovirus antigens. A further reported finding was that TCR beta sequences accurately predicted the HLA-A and HLA-B alleles for most subjects in the first cohort. Compared with equally common non-associated chains, HLA-associated TCR beta chains in a later analysis were more clonally expanded and had lower generation probabilities. Most TCR sequences were observed very rarely across donors, whereas some public TCRs were present in many individuals. The classifier was reported to diagnose cytomegalovirus status with high specificity and sensitivity in both the original and validation cohorts. In a later analysis, TCR association rates were found to vary across HLA loci, with the most associated TCRs seen for DRB1 alleles and the fewest for HLA-C alleles. This cohort had only TCR beta chains sequenced, and the lack of alpha or paired-chain data limited which features could be detected. Some IMGT-functional V segments, including TRBV6-2 and TRBV6-3, could not be told apart with the 87-base-pair reads, so those segments were excluded.

The cohort was made up of 666 healthy bone marrow donors. At the time of sampling, every cohort member was nominally healthy, though immune exposures that went unrecorded were likely present. The donor tested CMV seropositive and was one of the 289 seropositive cohort members. Each donor provided a peripheral blood sample, and peripheral blood mononuclear cells were used for TCR beta sequencing. The Qiagen DNeasy Blood Extraction Kit was used to extract genomic DNA from the blood cell samples. The method was the immunoSEQ multiplex PCR assay. For the multiplex PCR, a mixture combining 60 forward primers for TCR Vbeta segments and 13 reverse primers for TCR Jbeta segments was used. The CDR3 region of rearranged TCR beta genes was amplified from genomic DNA with a multiplex PCR assay. The amplified TCR beta libraries were sequenced on the Illumina HiSeq System as 87-base-pair reads. The source study handled its data this way. A later analysis counted 75 million to 100 million unique TCR beta chains across the 640 or so repertoires, and 10 million to 11 million of these chains were shared by at least two donors. A nearest-neighbor algorithm error-corrected the raw reads and collapsed the reads into unique sequences, merging closely related sequences to remove PCR and sequencing errors. V, D and J gene segments were assigned by aligning CDR3 sequences to IMGT reference sequences. Each retained sequence needed at least a six-nucleotide match to both a V gene segment and a J gene segment. A rearrangement counted as productive if the CDR3 had no stop codons and remained in frame with V and J, and every other rearrangement counted as non-productive. CDR3 was defined according to IMGT convention as the region running from the second conserved V-encoded cysteine to the conserved J-encoded phenylalanine. The earlier analysis of 500 to 750 of the donors excluded any sequence lacking an unambiguous match to a single V gene segment. An earlier analysis of a few hundred of the donors called V segments functional above 56.7% productive rearrangements and segregating when the between-donor standard deviation exceeded 5%. To diagnose cytomegalovirus status from the catalog of TCR beta chain sequences, a statistical classification framework was built. V and J gene assignment, in a later analysis, came from comparing TCR nucleotide sequences with IMGT/GENE-DB human TR gene sequences. In a later analysis, CDR3 sequences and most-parsimonious VDJ recombination scenarios were assigned using the TCRdist pipeline. In a later analysis, each TCR beta chain was defined by its CDR3 amino acid sequence together with its V-gene family, and reads without a unique V-gene family were excluded. As a way to deal with suspected cross-contamination and a sequencing artifact, a later analysis dropped nearly 600 nucleotide sequences that were highly shared and had low generation probability. In a later analysis, a clonal expansion index for each public chain was calculated from normalized within-repertoire ranks of inferred template counts. In a later analysis, generation probabilities were computed using a VDJ recombination model fitted to out-of-frame rearrangements, and the results were checked against IGoR. A later analysis scored TCR-TCR, TCR-HLA and TCR-CMV co-occurrence with hypergeometric tests, applying a repertoire-size bias correction to TCR pairs. A later analysis estimated false discovery rates by permuting HLA or CMV assignments 20 times. In a later analysis, co-occurring TCRs were grouped using DBSCAN, with TCRdist sequence similarity added in when clustering inside HLA-allele-positive subsets. Repertoires with fewer than 30,000 or more than 120,000 public chains, plus five repertoires with anomalous nucleotide sharing, were excluded from co-occurrence clustering. TCRdb re-hosts the immuneACCESS table, in-frame sequences only. Its copies lack some clones; in the studies checked, an unresolved V gene accounts for under half of them, and the cause for the rest is not known. The V and J calls and clone size were taken over from that table, and D and trimming were inferred from the DNA. This sample holds over 150,000 clones; 77% were observed only once. The top ten hold about 2.4% of the sample.

The CDR3 numbers 15 residues from cysteine through phenylalanine. Only the CDR3 DNA is retained, 45 bases long and in frame from the first base. In the germline V gene (reference sequence), CDR1 corresponds to SEHNR and CDR2 to FQNEAQ. Relative to germline, V is missing 6 bases and J is missing 6 bases, with 8 bases of the junction outside any gene match. A remark on this clone: The antigen it binds to is not known. The record has no base qualities; no much larger clone is one base away.

The V gene is TRBV7-9 and the J gene is TRBJ2-2; a stretch of 9 junction bases matches TRBD1. The sequenced material came from PBMCs. The clonotype comes from a woman between 40 and 50 years old in good health and CMV-seropositive. The nucleotides read TGTGCCAGCAGGGCCGGGACAGGGAATCCCGGGGAGCTGTTTTTT. It codes for CASRAGTGNPGELFF.